This TCR beta chain was observed in a study of T cell repertoires and Cas9 in healthy adults. V was cut by 0 bases and J by 2 bases, with 13 bases left in between. Germline values: CDR1 MNHNY, CDR2 SVGAGI (reference sequence). The CDR3 runs 16 residues. Study outcomes and limitations: In vitro, SpCas9-reactive Tregs were reported to curb effector T cell proliferation and function. Preexisting effector T cell responses to SpCas9 were described as ubiquitous among healthy humans studied.

The table came from immunoSEQ multiplex PCR; TCRdb's copy has only in-frame clones and leaves some out. The profile shows 1,500 to 1,700 clones, 93% of them singletons. Sequencing was done on a sample of SpCas9-reactive CD4+ effector T cells (CD137+, CD154-, CD25-, CD127+) from PBMCs; culture status not recorded. The receptor was derived from a human donor in good health. The chain combines TRBV6-6 with TRBJ2-5; no definite D call. CDR3 protein: CASSYSKRGVQETQYF. CDR3 bases: TGTGCCAGCAGTTACTCGAAGCGAGGTGTTCAAGAGACCCAGTACTTC.